This T cell receptor (beta chain) was recovered during a study of blood T cells in healthy people across ages. Study-level findings and limits: More naive CD4+ cells and higher diversity marked long-lived donors relative to aged donors. While age rose, TCR beta diversity per million T cells dropped in a roughly linear way.

V was trimmed by 3 bases and J by 7 bases, leaving 22 bases between them. In germline, CDR1 is DFQATT, CDR2 SNEGSKA (reference sequence). This CDR3 is built from 16 residues. A second roughly 6 to 11 cycle PCR used barcoded and J-beta primers. Tags on each cDNA molecule came from a template-switch adaptor with 12 random nucleotides. TCRdb used MiXCR to reprocess the 5' RACE reads, holding one entry per CDR3 protein. This table holds about 780,000 distinct CDR3 sequences, about 46% found once. Collection of 8.5 to 10 milliliters of peripheral blood was performed for each donor. On this clonotype: The antigen is undetermined.

The sequenced sample consisted of blood. The chain combines TRBV20-1 with TRBJ2-1; D remains ambiguous. This receptor was identified in an elderly man in good health. CDR3 loop: CSARKTDPSMGNEQFF. Written as DNA, the CDR3 is TGCAGTGCTAGGAAAACCGACCCCTCTATGGGGAATGAGCAGTTCTTC.